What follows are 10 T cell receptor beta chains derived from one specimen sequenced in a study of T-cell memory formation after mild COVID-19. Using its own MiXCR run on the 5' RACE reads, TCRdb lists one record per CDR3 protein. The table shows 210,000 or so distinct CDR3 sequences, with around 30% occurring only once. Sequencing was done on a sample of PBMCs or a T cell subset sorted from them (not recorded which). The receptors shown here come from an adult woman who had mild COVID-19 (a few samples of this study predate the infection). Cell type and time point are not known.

The CDR3 DNA is TGTGCCAGCTCACCACGAAGAGGTCCCGATGGCTACACCTTC. This codes for CASSPRRGPDGYTF. This chain uses TRBV18 with TRBJ1-2; the D is unclear. V was shortened by 1 base and J by 6 bases, with 12 bases between the two germline ends. The CDR3 contains 14 residues. The V gene's germline CDR1 is KGHSH and CDR2 LQKENI.

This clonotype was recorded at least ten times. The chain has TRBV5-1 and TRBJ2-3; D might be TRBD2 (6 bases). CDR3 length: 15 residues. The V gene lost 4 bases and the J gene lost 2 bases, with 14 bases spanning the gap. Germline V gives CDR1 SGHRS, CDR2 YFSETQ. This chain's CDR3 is CASSPRDFNTDTQYF. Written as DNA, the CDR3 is TGCGCCAGCAGCCCCCGGGACTTCAACACAGATACGCAGTATTTT.

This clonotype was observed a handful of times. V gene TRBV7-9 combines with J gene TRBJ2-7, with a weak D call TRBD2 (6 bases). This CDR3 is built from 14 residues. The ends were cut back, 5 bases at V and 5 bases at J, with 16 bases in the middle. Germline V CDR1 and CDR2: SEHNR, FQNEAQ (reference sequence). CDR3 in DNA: TGTGCCAGCAGCCAGACTATGCGGGGAGACGAGCAGTACTTC. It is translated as CASSQTMRGDEQYF.

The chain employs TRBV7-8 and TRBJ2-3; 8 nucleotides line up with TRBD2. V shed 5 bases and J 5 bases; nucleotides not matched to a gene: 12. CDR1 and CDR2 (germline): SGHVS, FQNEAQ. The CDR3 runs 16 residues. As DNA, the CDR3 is TGTGCCAGCAGCCCCGGGGGAGCGGGAGTCTTAGATACGCAGTATTTT. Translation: CASSPGGAGVLDTQYF.

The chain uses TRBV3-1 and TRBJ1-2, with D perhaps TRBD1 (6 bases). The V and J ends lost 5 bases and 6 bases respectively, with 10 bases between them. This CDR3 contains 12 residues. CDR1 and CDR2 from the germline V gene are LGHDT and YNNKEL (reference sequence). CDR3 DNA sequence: TGTGCCAGCAGCTCCCGGGGGCATGGCTACACCTTC. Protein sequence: CASSSRGHGYTF. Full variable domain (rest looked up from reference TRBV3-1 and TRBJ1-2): DTAVSQTPKYLVTQMGNDKSIKCEQNLGHDTMYWYKQDSKKFLKIMFSYNNKELIINETVPNRFSPKSPDKAHLNLHINSLELGDSAVYFCASSSRGHGYTFGSGTRLTVV.

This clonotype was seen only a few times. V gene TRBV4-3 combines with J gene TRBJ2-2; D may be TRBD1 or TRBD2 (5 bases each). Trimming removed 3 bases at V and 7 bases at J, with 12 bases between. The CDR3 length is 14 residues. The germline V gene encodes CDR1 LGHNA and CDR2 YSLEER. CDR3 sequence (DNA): TGCGCCAGCAGCCACGGGACCTTTAACGGGGAGCTGTTTTTT. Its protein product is CASSHGTFNGELFF.

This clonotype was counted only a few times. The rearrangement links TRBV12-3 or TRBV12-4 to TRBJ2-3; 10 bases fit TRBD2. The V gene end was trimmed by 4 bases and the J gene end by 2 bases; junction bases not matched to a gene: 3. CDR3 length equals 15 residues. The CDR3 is CASSYGLADTDTQYF. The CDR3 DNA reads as TGTGCCAGCAGTTACGGACTAGCGGACACAGATACGCAGTATTTT.

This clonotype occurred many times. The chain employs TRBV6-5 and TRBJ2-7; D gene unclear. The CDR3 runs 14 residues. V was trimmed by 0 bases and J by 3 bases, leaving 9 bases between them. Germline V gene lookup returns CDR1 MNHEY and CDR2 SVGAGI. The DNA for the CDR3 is TGTGCCAGCAGTTACTCCCCTACCAACTACGAGCAGTACTTC. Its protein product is CASSYSPTNYEQYF.

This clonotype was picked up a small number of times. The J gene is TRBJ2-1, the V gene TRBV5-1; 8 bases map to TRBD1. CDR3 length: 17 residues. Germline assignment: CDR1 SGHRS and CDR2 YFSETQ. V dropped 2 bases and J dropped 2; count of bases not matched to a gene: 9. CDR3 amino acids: CASSLIRDRPTYNEQFF. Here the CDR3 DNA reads TGCGCCAGCAGCTTAATCCGGGACAGGCCGACCTACAATGAGCAGTTCTTC.

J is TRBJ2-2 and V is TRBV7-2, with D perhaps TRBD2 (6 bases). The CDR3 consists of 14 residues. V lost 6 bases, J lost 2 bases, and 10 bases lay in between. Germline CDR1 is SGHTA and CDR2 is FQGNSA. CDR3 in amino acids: CASSAGGNTGELFF. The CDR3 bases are TGTGCCAGCAGTGCCGGGGGTAACACCGGGGAGCTGTTTTTT. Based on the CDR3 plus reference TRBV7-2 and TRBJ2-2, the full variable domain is GAGVSQSPSNKVTEKGKDVELRCDPISGHTALYWYRQSLGQGLEFLIYFQGNSAPDKSGLPSDRFSAERTGGSVSTLTIQRTQQEDSAVYLCASSAGGNTGELFFGEGSRLTVL.